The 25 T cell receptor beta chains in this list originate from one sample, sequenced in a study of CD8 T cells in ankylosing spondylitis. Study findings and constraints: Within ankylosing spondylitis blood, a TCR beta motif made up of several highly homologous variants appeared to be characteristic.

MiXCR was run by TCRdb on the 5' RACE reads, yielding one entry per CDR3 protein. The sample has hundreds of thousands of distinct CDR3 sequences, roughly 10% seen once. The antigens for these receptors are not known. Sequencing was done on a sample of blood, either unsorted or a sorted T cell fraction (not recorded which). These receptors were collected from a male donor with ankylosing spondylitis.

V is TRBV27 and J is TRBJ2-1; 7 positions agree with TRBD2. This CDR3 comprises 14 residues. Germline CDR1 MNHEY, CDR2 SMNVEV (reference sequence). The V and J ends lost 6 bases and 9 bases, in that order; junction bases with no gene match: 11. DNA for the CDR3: TGTGCCAGCAGGGAGACTAGCTCCCTCAGTGAGCAGTTCTTC. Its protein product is CASRETSSLSEQFF.

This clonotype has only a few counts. The CDR3 loop reads CASSPGQGRGELFF. The CDR3 bases are TGCGCCAGCAGCCCCGGACAGGGTCGTGGGGAGCTGTTTTTT. The V call is TRBV5-1, the J call TRBJ2-2; 8 bases map to TRBD1. After removal of 4 bases from V and 8 bases from J, the junction contained 7 bases not matched to a gene. The CDR3 sequence is 14 residues long. Germline V gene lookup returns CDR1 SGHRS and CDR2 YFSETQ.

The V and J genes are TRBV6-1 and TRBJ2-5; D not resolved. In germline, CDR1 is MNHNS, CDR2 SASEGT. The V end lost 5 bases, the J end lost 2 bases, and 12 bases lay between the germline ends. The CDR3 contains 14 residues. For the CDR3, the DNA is TGTGCCAGCAGTATCAGGACGGTGCAAGAGACCCAGTACTTC. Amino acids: CASSIRTVQETQYF.

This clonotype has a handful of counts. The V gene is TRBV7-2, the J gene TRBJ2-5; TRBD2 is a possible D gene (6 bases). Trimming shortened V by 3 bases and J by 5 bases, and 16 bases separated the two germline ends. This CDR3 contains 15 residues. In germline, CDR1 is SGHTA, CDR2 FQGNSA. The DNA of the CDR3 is TGTGCCAGCAGCTTCACCGGAGGGGTTGTGGAGACCCAGTACTTC. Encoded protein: CASSFTGGVVETQYF.

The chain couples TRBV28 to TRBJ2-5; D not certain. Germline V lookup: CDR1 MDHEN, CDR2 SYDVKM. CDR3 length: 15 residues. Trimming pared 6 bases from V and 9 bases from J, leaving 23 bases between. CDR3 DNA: TGTGCCAGCAGACGAGTGGGCCCTCCCGGACGGGCCCAGTACTTC. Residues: CASRRVGPPGRAQYF.

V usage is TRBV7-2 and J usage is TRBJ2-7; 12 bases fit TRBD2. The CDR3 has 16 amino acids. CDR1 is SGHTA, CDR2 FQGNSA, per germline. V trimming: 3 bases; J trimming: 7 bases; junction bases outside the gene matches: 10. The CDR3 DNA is TGTGCCAGCAGCTTGTCGACTAGCGGGGGCCTCCGGGAGCAGTACTTC. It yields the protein CASSLSTSGGLREQYF.

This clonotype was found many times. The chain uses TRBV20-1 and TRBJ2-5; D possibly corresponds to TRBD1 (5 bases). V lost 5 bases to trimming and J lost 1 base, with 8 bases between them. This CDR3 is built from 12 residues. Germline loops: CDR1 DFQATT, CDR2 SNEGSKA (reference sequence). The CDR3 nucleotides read TGCAGTGCTGGGGCTTTCCAAGAGACCCAGTACTTC. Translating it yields CSAGAFQETQYF.

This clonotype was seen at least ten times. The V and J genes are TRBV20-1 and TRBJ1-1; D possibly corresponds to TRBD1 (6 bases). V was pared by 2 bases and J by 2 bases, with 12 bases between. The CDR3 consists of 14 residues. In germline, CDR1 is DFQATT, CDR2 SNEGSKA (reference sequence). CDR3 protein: CSARRGSVNTEAFF. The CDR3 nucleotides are TGCAGTGCTAGAAGGGGGTCCGTTAACACTGAAGCTTTCTTT.

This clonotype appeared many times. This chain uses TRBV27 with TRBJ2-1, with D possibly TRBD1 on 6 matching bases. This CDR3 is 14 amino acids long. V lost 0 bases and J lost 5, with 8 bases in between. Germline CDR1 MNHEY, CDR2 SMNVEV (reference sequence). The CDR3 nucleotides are TGTGCCAGCAGTTTATCGGACAGTGACAATGAGCAGTTCTTC. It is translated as CASSLSDSDNEQFF.

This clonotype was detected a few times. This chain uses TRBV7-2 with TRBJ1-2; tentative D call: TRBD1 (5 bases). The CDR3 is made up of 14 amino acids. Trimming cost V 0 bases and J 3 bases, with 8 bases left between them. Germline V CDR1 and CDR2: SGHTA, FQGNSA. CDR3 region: CASSLAGTYYGYTF. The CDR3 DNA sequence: TGTGCCAGCAGCTTAGCGGGGACCTACTATGGCTACACCTTC.

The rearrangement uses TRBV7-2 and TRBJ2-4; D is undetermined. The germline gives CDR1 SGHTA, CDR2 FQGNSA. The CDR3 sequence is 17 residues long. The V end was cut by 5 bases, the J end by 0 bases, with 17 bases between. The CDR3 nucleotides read TGTGCCAGCAGCCCTAGAGCCGTTACATCAGCCAAAAACATTCAGTACTTC. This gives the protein CASSPRAVTSAKNIQYF.

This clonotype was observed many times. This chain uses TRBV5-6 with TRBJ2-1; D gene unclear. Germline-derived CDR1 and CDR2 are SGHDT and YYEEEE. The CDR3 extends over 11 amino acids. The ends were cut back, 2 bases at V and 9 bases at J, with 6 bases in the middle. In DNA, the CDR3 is TGTGCCAGCAGCTTCAGTACTGAGCAGTTCTTC. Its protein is CASSFSTEQFF.

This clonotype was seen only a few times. The CDR3 nucleotides are TGTGCCAGCAGCGGGACAGGGGGTTCACCCCTCCACTTT. Translating gives CASSGTGGSPLHF. The chain couples TRBV9 to TRBJ1-6; 10 bases align to TRBD1. The CDR3 is 13 amino acids. V trimming: 3 bases; J trimming: 9 bases; junction bases outside the gene matches: 0. CDR1 is SGDLS, CDR2 YYNGEE, per germline.

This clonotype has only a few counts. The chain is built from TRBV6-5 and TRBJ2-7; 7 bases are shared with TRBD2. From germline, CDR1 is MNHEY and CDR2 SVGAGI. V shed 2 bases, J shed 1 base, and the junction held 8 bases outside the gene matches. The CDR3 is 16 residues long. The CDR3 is CASSYRVVGGSYEQYF. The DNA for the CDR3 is TGTGCCAGCAGTTACCGCGTAGTCGGGGGGTCCTACGAGCAGTACTTC.

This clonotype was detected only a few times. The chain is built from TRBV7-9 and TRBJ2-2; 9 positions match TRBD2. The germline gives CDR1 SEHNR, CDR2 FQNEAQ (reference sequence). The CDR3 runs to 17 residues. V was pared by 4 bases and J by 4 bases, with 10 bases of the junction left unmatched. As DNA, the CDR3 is TGTGCCAGCAGCTGGACTTTAGCGGGAGACCTCACCGGGGAGCTGTTTTTT. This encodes CASSWTLAGDLTGELFF.

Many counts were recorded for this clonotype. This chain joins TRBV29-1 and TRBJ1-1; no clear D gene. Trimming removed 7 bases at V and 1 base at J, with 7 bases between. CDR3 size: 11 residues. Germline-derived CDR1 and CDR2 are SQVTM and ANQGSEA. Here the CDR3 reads CSAVENTEAFF. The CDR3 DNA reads TGCAGCGCCGTGGAGAACACTGAAGCTTTCTTT. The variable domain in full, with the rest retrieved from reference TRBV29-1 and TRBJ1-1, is SAVISQKPSRDICQRGTSLTIQCQVDSQVTMMFWYRQQPGQSLTLIATANQGSEATYESGFVIDKFPISRPNLTFSTLTVSNMSPEDSSIYLCSAVENTEAFFGQGTRLTVV.

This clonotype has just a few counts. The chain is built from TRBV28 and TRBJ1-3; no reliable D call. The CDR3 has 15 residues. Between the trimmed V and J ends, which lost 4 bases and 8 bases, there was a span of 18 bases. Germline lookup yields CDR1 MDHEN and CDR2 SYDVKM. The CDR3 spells CASSSSPSDGDTIYF. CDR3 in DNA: TGTGCCAGCAGTTCCTCACCCAGCGACGGGGACACCATATATTTT.

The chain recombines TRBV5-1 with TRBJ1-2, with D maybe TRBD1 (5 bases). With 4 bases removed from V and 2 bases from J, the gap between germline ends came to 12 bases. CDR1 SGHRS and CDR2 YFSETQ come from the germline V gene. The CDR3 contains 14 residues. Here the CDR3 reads CASSAGRANYGYTF. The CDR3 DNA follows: TGCGCCAGCAGCGCGGGCAGGGCCAACTATGGCTACACCTTC. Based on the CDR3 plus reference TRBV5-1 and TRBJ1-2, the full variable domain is KAGVTQTPRYLIKTRGQQVTLSCSPISGHRSVSWYQQTPGQGLQFLFEYFSETQRNKGNFPGRFSGRQFSNSRSEMNVSTLELGDSALYLCASSAGRANYGYTFGSGTRLTVV.

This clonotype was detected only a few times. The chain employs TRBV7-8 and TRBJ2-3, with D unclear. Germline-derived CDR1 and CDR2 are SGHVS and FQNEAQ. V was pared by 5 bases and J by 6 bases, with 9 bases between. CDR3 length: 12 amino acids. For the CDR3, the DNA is TGTGCCAGCAGCCACTCGGGCGATACGCAGTATTTT. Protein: CASSHSGDTQYF.

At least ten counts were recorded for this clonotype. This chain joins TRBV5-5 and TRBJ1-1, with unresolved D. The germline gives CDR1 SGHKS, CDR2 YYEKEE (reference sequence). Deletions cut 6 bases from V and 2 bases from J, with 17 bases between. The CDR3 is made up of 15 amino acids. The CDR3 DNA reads TGTGCCAGCACCCTTTTTCGACTGAGCAACACTGAAGCTTTCTTT. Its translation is CASTLFRLSNTEAFF.

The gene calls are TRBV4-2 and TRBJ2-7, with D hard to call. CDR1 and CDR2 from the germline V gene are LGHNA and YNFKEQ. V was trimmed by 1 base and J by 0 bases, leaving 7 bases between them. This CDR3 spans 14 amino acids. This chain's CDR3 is CASSQGFSSYEQYF. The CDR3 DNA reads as TGTGCCAGCAGCCAAGGGTTCAGCTCCTACGAGCAGTACTTC.

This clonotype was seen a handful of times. DNA for the CDR3: TGTGCCAGCAGACCAGGGACGATCAACTCACCCCTCCACTTT. Translated, it gives CASRPGTINSPLHF. The rearrangement joins TRBV6-2 or TRBV6-3 to TRBJ1-6; TRBD1 is a possible D gene (5 bases). The CDR3 totals 14 residues. Trimming stripped 6 bases from V and 10 bases from J, with 16 bases between. CDR1 MNHEY and CDR2 SVGEGT come from the germline V gene.

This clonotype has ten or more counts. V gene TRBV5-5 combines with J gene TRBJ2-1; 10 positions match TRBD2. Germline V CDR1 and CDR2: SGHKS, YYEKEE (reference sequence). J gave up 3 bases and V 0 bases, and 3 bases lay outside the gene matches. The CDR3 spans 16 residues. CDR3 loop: CASSLALAGIYNEQFF. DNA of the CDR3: TGTGCCAGCAGCTTGGCACTAGCGGGGATCTACAATGAGCAGTTCTTC.

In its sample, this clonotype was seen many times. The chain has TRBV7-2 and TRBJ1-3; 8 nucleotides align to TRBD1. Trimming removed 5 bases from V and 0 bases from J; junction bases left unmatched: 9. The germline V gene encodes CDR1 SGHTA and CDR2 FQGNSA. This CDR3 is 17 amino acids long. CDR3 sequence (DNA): TGTGCCAGCAGCCTCCCGACAGGGGACAGCTCTGGAAACACCATATATTTT. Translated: CASSLPTGDSSGNTIYF. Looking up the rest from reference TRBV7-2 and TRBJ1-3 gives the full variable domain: GAGVSQSPSNKVTEKGKDVELRCDPISGHTALYWYRQSLGQGLEFLIYFQGNSAPDKSGLPSDRFSAERTGGSVSTLTIQRTQQEDSAVYLCASSLPTGDSSGNTIYFGEGSWLTVV.

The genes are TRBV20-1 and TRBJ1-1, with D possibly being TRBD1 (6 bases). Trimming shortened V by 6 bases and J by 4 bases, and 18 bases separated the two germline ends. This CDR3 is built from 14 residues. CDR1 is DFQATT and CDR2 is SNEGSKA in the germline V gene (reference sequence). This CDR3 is CSAMRPGVVTEAFF. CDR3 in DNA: TGCAGTGCCATGAGACCAGGGGTGGTCACTGAAGCTTTCTTT.